Below are 12 T cell receptor beta chains sequenced from a single sample in a study of tumor and adjacent non-tumor tissue in lung cancer. No cell sorting was done before RNA was extracted from the tissue. This non-tumor lung sample came from over 3 cm beyond the tumor edge. A modified ARM-PCR protocol with three rounds of nested PCR amplified TCRbeta. TCRdb fed the multiplex PCR reads into MiXCR, producing one record per CDR3 protein. The sample contains 90,000 to 120,000 distinct CDR3 sequences, 65% of which appear only once. Sequencing input: distant non-tumor lung tissue. The origin of the receptors is a man between 25 and 39 years old with non-small cell lung cancer.

In the case of this clonotype: Germline is not matched at one junction end, which may reflect a read error. The chain is built from TRBV9 and TRBJ2-6, with TRBD2 identical over 9 bases. Germline V gene data show CDR1 as SGDLS and CDR2 as YYNGEE. This CDR3 comprises 19 residues. The CDR3 is CASSGPPGLALTGANVMTF. Written as DNA, the CDR3 is TGTGCCAGCAGCGGACCTCCGGGACTAGCTTTGACTGGGGCCAACGTCATGACTTTC.

About this clonotype: One base away lies a much larger clone, so this may be a sequencing read error. The genes are TRBV20-1 and TRBJ2-5; D uncertain. CDR3 length equals 14 residues. With 7 bases removed from V and 4 bases from J, the gap between germline ends came to 19 bases. Germline assignment: CDR1 DFQATT and CDR2 SNEGSKA (reference sequence). CDR3: CSVRAGASSETQYF. In DNA form, the CDR3 reads TGCAGTGTTAGGGCTGGCGCCTCCTCAGAGACCCAGTACTTC.

This clonotype was recorded only once. Compared with germline, one end of the junction differs, possibly owing to a read error. The chain employs TRBV11-2 and TRBJ2-1; D may be TRBD2 (6 bases). The CDR3 has 15 amino acids. Germline CDR1 and CDR2: SGHAT and FQNNGV. The CDR3, as DNA: TGTGTCAGCAGCGATCTAGCGACATCATACAATGAGCAGTTCTTC. Protein: CVSSDLATSYNEQFF.

On this clonotype: The conserved closing phenylalanine or tryptophan is absent in this CDR3, likely reflecting a read error. V and J are TRBV24-1 and TRBJ2-2; 9 bases line up with TRBD1. The CDR3 contains 14 residues. V lost 7 bases to trimming and J lost 3 bases; unmatched junction nucleotides: 2. The germline CDR1 and CDR2 sequences are KGHDR and SFDVKD. In DNA form, the CDR3 reads TGTGCCACCAGACAGGGGGCACACACCGGGGAGCTGTTTTTA. Protein: CATRQGAHTGELFL.

A remark on this clonotype: Germline is not matched at one junction end, which may reflect a read error. The V and J genes are TRBV6-2 or TRBV6-3 and TRBJ2-2; perhaps D is TRBD1 or TRBD2 (5 bases each). The CDR3 contains 15 residues. Germline V CDR1 and CDR2: MNHEY, SVGEGT. CDR3 sequence reads: CTSTPPGTITGELFF. Here the CDR3 DNA reads TGTACCAGCACCCCTCCCGGGACCATCACCGGGGAGCTGTTTTTT.

The gene calls are TRBV11-2 and TRBJ2-5; a weak D match, TRBD2 (7 bases). The CDR3 length is 15 residues. The germline V gene has CDR1 SGHAT and CDR2 FQNNGV. Trimming took off 8 bases at V and 4 bases at J, with 20 bases between the two ends. The CDR3 DNA reads as TGTGCCAGCTCCCCTTCTATGGGGGGGCGAGAGACCCAGTACTTC. This translates into CASSPSMGGRETQYF.

This clonotype has a handful of counts. This chain links TRBV12-3 or TRBV12-4 with TRBJ1-5; D unresolved. This CDR3 contains 13 residues. The V gene lost 1 base and the J gene lost 7 bases, with 8 bases spanning the gap. The CDR3 protein is CASSLGESQPQHF. As DNA, the CDR3 is TGTGCCAGCAGTTTAGGGGAAAGCCAGCCCCAGCATTTT.

A note on this clonotype: A much bigger clone sits one base away, suggesting this may be a read error. The gene calls are TRBV4-2 and TRBJ2-2; 9 bases line up with TRBD2. The CDR3 has 16 amino acids. Germline trimming cut 4 bases from V and 6 bases from J; bases unmatched to any gene: 9. CDR1 and CDR2 (germline): LGHNA, YNFKEQ. DNA for the CDR3: TGTGCCAGCAGCCTCACCACTGGCGGGGGGGCCGGGGAGCTGTTTTTT. It codes for CASSLTTGGGAGELFF.

In regard to this clonotype: A much bigger clone sits one base away, suggesting this may be a read error. The chain uses TRBV12-3 or TRBV12-4 and TRBJ2-5; 9 nucleotides match TRBD1. The V segment lost 3 bases and the J segment 5 bases; nucleotides outside the gene matches: 4. The CDR3 length is 14 residues. The CDR3 loop reads CASSLGQGVETQYF. The CDR3, as DNA: TGTGCCAGCAGTTTGGGACAGGGAGTGGAGACCCAGTACTTC.

In DNA form, the CDR3 reads TGTGCCAGCAGTGGGCTAGTGCTAGGTAGTACGCAGTATTTT. Its translation is CASSGLVLGSTQYF. The chain joins TRBV6-2 or TRBV6-3 to TRBJ2-3; no reliable D call. The CDR3 extends over 14 amino acids. V lost 5 bases, J lost 8 bases, and 17 bases lay in between. The germline V gene has CDR1 MNHEY and CDR2 SVGEGT.

Details on this clonotype: One end of the junction fails to match germline, which may point to a read error. The rearrangement links TRBV4-2 to TRBJ2-7; D is possibly TRBD2 (5 bases). The CDR3 extends over 18 amino acids. The germline V gene has CDR1 LGHNA and CDR2 YNFKEQ. The CDR3 DNA reads as TGTGCCAGCAGCCAAGATATGGGTCGAGGGATTATCCCCTACGAGCAGTGCTTC. It encodes CASSQDMGRGIIPYEQCF.

The sample holds one count of this clonotype. Relative to the germline gene, one junction end is altered; a read error may explain this. This rearrangement joins TRBV24-1 to TRBJ2-1, with TRBD1 as a possible D gene (5 bases). Looked up from germline, CDR1 is KGHDR and CDR2 is SFDVKD. The CDR3 extends over 12 amino acids. Here the CDR3 reads CATNDPQGEQSF. The CDR3 DNA sequence: TGTGCCACCAATGATCCCCAGGGTGAGCAGTCCTTC.